These 19 T cell receptor beta chains share one sample of origin, sequenced in a study of blood T cell repertoires in COVID-19. Assay: immunoSEQ multiplex PCR; the TCRdb copy retains only in-frame clones and omits some. The sample has a few hundred thousand clones; approximately 86% are singletons. Sequenced material: peripheral blood. The receptors stem from a man between 18 and 35 years old with active or convalescent COVID-19.

The chain combines TRBV19 with TRBJ2-3; D is undetermined. The V gene lost 3 bases and the J gene lost 2 bases, with 9 bases spanning the gap. Germline loops: CDR1 LNHDA, CDR2 SQIVND (reference sequence). The CDR3 consists of 14 residues. CDR3 nucleotide sequence: TGTGCCAGTAGTATTGGCCAGTCCACAGATACGCAGTATTTT. Its protein is CASSIGQSTDTQYF.

This clone appeared a single time. The chain links TRBV2 to TRBJ2-2, with 13 bases lining up with TRBD2. Trimming removed 4 bases from V and 11 bases from J; junction bases left unmatched: 1. The germline gives CDR1 SNHLY, CDR2 FYNNEI. The CDR3 is made up of 13 amino acids. The CDR3 nucleotides read TGTGCCAGCAGTGGACTAGCGGGGGGAGAGCTGTTTTTT. It is translated as CASSGLAGGELFF.

This chain uses TRBV5-1 with TRBJ1-2; 7 bases are shared with TRBD1. Germline loops: CDR1 SGHRS, CDR2 YFSETQ. V shed 0 bases and J 0 bases; nucleotides not matched to a gene: 5. This CDR3 region has 16 residues. The CDR3: CASSLVPRGTNYGYTF. CDR3 DNA: TGCGCCAGCAGCTTGGTTCCCAGGGGGACTAACTATGGCTACACCTTC.

This chain joins TRBV5-4 and TRBJ2-7; 12 bases align to TRBD1. Germline trimming cut 4 bases from V and 2 bases from J; bases unmatched to any gene: 4. The germline V gene has CDR1 SGHNT and CDR2 YYREEE (reference sequence). This CDR3 has 15 residues. The CDR3 spells CASSRDRGRAYEQYF. CDR3 DNA sequence: TGTGCCAGCAGCCGGGACAGGGGGCGCGCCTACGAGCAGTACTTC.

In this sample, this clone turned up once. The J gene is TRBJ2-7, the V gene TRBV11-2, with D tentatively TRBD2 (5 bases). Germline V gene lookup returns CDR1 SGHAT and CDR2 FQNNGV. The CDR3 totals 14 residues. Deletions cut 1 base from V and 3 bases from J, with 10 bases between. The CDR3 loop reads CASSLGAELYEQYF. CDR3 bases: TGTGCCAGCAGCTTAGGAGCGGAGCTCTACGAGCAGTACTTC. The full variable domain, its missing parts supplied by reference TRBV11-2 and TRBJ2-7, is EAGVAQSPRYKIIEKRQSVAFWCNPISGHATLYWYQQILGQGPKLLIQFQNNGVVDDSQLPKDRFSAERLKGVDSTLKIQPAKLEDSAVYLCASSLGAELYEQYFGPGTRLTVT.

V gene TRBV27 combines with J gene TRBJ1-2; D possibly corresponds to TRBD1 (6 bases). This CDR3 contains 16 residues. V lost 6 bases to trimming and J lost 3 bases, with 20 bases between them. CDR1 and CDR2 from the germline V gene are MNHEY and SMNVEV (reference sequence). The CDR3 DNA sequence: TGTGCCAGCAGCCCTAGGGGGATCCGTTCAGACTATGGCTACACCTTC. This codes for CASSPRGIRSDYGYTF.

CDR3 sequence reads: CSVDDDRGEKLFF. The DNA for the CDR3 is TGCAGCGTTGATGATGACAGGGGAGAAAAACTGTTTTTT. J is TRBJ1-4 and V is TRBV29-1; 8 nucleotides match TRBD1. The CDR3 has 13 amino acids. J was trimmed by 8 bases and V by 3 bases; bases with no gene match: 5. Germline CDR1 SQVTM, CDR2 ANQGSEA.

V gene TRBV3-1 (or the pseudogene TRBV3-2) combines with J gene TRBJ1-1, with D hard to call. The length of the CDR3 is 13 residues. Germline values: CDR1 LGHDT, CDR2 YNNKEL (reference sequence). Trimming took off 0 bases at V and 5 bases at J, with 7 bases between the two ends. The CDR3 coding sequence is TGTGCCAGCAGCCAAGAGGCCGGGACTGAAGCTTTCTTT. Amino acids: CASSQEAGTEAFF.

The V call is TRBV9, the J call TRBJ2-7, with TRBD2 identical over 9 bases. The CDR3 runs to 16 residues. CDR1 and CDR2 (germline): SGDLS, YYNGEE. V shed 3 bases and J 5 bases; nucleotides not matched to a gene: 12. This chain's CDR3 is CASSAGHSGSLDEQYF. CDR3 sequence (DNA): TGTGCCAGCAGCGCCGGACATAGCGGGAGCCTGGACGAGCAGTACTTC.

The CDR3 DNA sequence: TGTGCCAGCAGCTTAGACGGAGCGGGAAACACCATATATTTT. Translation: CASSLDGAGNTIYF. J is TRBJ1-3 and V is TRBV7-2; no reliable D call. Germline V CDR1 and CDR2: SGHTA, FQGNSA. V lost 1 base to trimming and J lost 4 bases, with 8 bases between them. The CDR3 runs 14 residues.

The chain links TRBV27 to TRBJ1-2; D is unresolved. Trimming removed 0 bases at V and 8 bases at J, with 16 bases between. The CDR3 covers 15 residues. The germline CDR1 and CDR2 sequences are MNHEY and SMNVEV (reference sequence). The CDR3 reads CASSLSIQAAGGYTF. CDR3 sequence (DNA): TGTGCCAGCAGTTTATCGATTCAAGCCGCGGGGGGCTACACCTTC.

CDR3 DNA: TGTGCCAGCAACCCTCGGGGGAACACTGAAGCTTTCTTT. Protein sequence: CASNPRGNTEAFF. The chain links TRBV7-8 to TRBJ1-1, with D unclear. The CDR3 sequence is 13 residues long. Germline V gene sequence: CDR1 SGHVS, CDR2 FQNEAQ. V was trimmed by 7 bases and J by 1 base, leaving 10 bases between them.

The CDR3 DNA reads as TGCAGCGCAACGACAGATAACTATGGCTACACCTTC. Translated: CSATTDNYGYTF. This chain uses TRBV29-1 with TRBJ1-2; D may be TRBD1 (5 bases). V lost 7 bases and J 1 base, leaving 10 bases between the germline ends. The CDR3 length is 12 residues. Germline-derived CDR1 and CDR2 are SQVTM and ANQGSEA.

J is TRBJ1-4 and V is TRBV9; the match to TRBD1 covers 8 bases. The CDR3 is 15 residues long. V trimming: 4 bases; J trimming: 5 bases; junction bases outside the gene matches: 7. Per germline, CDR1 SGDLS and CDR2 YYNGEE. This CDR3 is CASSPTGARNEKLFF. The CDR3 DNA is TGTGCCAGCAGCCCGACAGGGGCCCGGAATGAAAAACTGTTTTTT.

The rearrangement uses TRBV3-1 (or the pseudogene TRBV3-2) and TRBJ1-6; a possible D gene is TRBD1 (5 bases). CDR1 and CDR2 from the germline V gene are LGHDT and YNNKEL (reference sequence). Deletions cut 5 bases from V and 11 bases from J, with 16 bases between. The CDR3 consists of 14 residues. The chain's CDR3 is CASSVDRKGTPLHF. The CDR3 DNA follows: TGTGCCAGCAGCGTCGACAGAAAGGGGACACCCCTCCACTTT.

The chain has TRBV7-6 and TRBJ1-2; tentatively, D is TRBD1 (5 bases). CDR3 length: 16 amino acids. Germline V lookup: CDR1 SGHVS, CDR2 FNYEAQ. V was pared by 5 bases and J by 0 bases, with 16 bases between. The chain's CDR3 is CASSPRGGLANYGYTF. Here the CDR3 DNA reads TGTGCCAGCAGCCCTCGGGGGGGGTTAGCTAACTATGGCTACACCTTC. Variable domain in full (rest from reference TRBV7-6 and TRBJ1-2): GAGVSQSPRYKVTKRGQDVALRCDPISGHVSLYWYRQALGQGPEFLTYFNYEAQQDKSGLPNDRFSAERPEGSISTLTIQRTEQRDSAMYRCASSPRGGLANYGYTFGSGTRLTVV.

The chain uses TRBV7-2 and TRBJ2-7; 9 nucleotides agree with TRBD1. V shed 5 bases, J shed 0 bases, and the junction held 5 bases outside the gene matches. Looked up from germline, CDR1 is SGHTA and CDR2 is FQGNSA. The length of the CDR3 is 15 residues. CDR3 sequence (DNA): TGTGCCAGCAGCCTAGGGACAGGGAGCTCCTACGAGCAGTACTTC. It translates to CASSLGTGSSYEQYF.

V usage is TRBV10-2 and J usage is TRBJ2-7; D perhaps matches TRBD1 (6 bases). Trimming stripped 7 bases from V and 4 bases from J, with 14 bases between. The germline V gene has CDR1 WSHSY and CDR2 SAAADI. The CDR3 spans 13 residues. The CDR3 bases are TGCGCCAGCAATGCAGGGGTGGCGTACGAGCAGTACTTC. Encoded protein: CASNAGVAYEQYF.

The chain is built from TRBV27 and TRBJ2-3, with TRBD1 matching over 12 bases. CDR1 is MNHEY, CDR2 SMNVEV, per germline (reference sequence). With 3 bases clipped from V and 3 bases from J, the junction kept 4 bases outside the gene matches. The CDR3 covers 16 residues. CDR3 in amino acids: CASSFKGQGATDTQYF. CDR3 bases: TGTGCCAGCAGTTTTAAGGGACAGGGGGCGACAGATACGCAGTATTTT.